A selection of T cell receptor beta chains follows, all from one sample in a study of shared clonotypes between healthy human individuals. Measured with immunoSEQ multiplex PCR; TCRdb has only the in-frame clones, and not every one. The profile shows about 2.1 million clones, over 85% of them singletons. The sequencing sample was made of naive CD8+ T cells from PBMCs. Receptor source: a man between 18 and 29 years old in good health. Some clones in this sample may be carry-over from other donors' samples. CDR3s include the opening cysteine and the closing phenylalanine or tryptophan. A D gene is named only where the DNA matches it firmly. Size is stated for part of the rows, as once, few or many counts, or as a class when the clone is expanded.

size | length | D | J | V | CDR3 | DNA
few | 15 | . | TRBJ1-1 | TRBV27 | CASSLTGYWNTEAFF | TGTGCCAGCAGTTTAACAGGGTATTGGAACACTGAAGCTTTCTTT
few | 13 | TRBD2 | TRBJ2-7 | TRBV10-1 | CASSDSLAGEQYF | TGCGCCAGCAGTGATTCTCTAGCGGGAGAACAGTACTTC
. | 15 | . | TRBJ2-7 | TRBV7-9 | CASSPTGLHVWEQYF | TGTGCCAGCAGCCCAACAGGGCTGCACGTTTGGGAGCAGTACTTC
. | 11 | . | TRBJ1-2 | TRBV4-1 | CASSPGYGYTF | TGCGCCAGCAGCCCTGGCTATGGCTACACCTTC
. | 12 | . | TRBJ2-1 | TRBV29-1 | CSVLLGYNEQFF | TGCAGCGTTCTCCTAGGCTACAATGAGCAGTTCTTC
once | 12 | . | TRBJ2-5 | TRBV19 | CASSDRQETQYF | TGTGCCAGTTCCGACAGGCAAGAGACCCAGTACTTC
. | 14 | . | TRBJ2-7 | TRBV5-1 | CASSLAGFRNEQYF | TGCGCCAGCAGCTTGGCCGGGTTTCGGAACGAGCAGTACTTC
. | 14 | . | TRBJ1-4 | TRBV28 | CASSLDQEGEKLFF | TGTGCCAGCAGTTTAGACCAAGAGGGCGAAAAACTGTTTTTT
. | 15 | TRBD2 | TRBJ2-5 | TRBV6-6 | CASSYPGLGQETQYF | TGTGCCAGCAGTTACCCCGGACTAGGCCAAGAGACCCAGTACTTC
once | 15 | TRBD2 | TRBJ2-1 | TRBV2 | CASKSGAGSYNEQFF | TGTGCCAGCAAGAGCGGGGCGGGCTCCTACAATGAGCAGTTCTTC
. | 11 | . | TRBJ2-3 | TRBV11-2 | CASSDTDTQYF | TGTGCCAGCAGCGATACGGATACGCAGTATTTT
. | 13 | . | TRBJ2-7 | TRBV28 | CASSNSYSYEQYF | TGTGCCAGCAGTAATTCATACTCATACGAGCAGTACTTC
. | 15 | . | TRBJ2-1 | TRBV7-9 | CASSPGAPELNEQFF | TGTGCCAGCAGCCCCGGGGCCCCTGAGCTCAATGAGCAGTTCTTC
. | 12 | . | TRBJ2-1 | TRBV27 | CASVTRGNEQFF | TGTGCCAGCGTCACTAGGGGCAATGAGCAGTTCTTC
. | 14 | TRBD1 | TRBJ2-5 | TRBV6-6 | CASSRTGVEETQYF | TGTGCCAGCAGCCGGACAGGGGTTGAGGAGACCCAGTACTTC
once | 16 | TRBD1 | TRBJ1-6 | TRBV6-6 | CASSFDRGRNNSPLHF | TGTGCCAGCAGTTTTGACAGGGGTCGTAATAATTCACCCCTCCACTTT
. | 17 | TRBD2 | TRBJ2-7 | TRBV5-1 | CASSLAAVSGITYEQYF | TGCGCCAGCAGCCTGGCGGCAGTAAGCGGGATAACTTACGAGCAGTACTTC
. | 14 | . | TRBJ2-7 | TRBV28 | CASSLGDGTYEQYF | TGTGCCAGCAGTTTGGGGGACGGAACCTACGAGCAGTACTTC
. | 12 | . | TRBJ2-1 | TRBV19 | CASSGEPNEQFF | TGTGCCAGTAGTGGGGAACCCAATGAGCAGTTCTTC
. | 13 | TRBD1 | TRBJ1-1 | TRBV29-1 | CSGWTGGGTEAFF | TGCAGCGGATGGACAGGGGGAGGCACTGAAGCTTTCTTT
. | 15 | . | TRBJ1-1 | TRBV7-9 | CASSLVRGSNTEAFF | TGTGCCAGCAGCTTAGTCAGGGGAAGTAACACTGAAGCTTTCTTT
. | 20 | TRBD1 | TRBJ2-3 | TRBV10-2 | CASRRGGTGQRGAPTDTQYF | TGCGCCAGCAGAAGAGGCGGGACAGGGCAGAGAGGGGCCCCCACAGATACGCAGTATTTT
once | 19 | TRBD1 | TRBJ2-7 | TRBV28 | CASSSHRGQGPLGSYEQYF | TGTGCCAGCAGTTCACACAGGGGACAGGGCCCCCTGGGCTCCTACGAGCAGTACTTC
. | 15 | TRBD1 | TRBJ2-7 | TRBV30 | CAWTQGTGGLWEQYF | TGTGCCTGGACGCAAGGGACAGGGGGTTTGTGGGAGCAGTACTTC
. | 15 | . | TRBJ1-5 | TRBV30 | CAWSDGVSGVQPQHF | TGTGCCTGGAGTGACGGCGTGTCAGGGGTTCAGCCCCAGCATTTT
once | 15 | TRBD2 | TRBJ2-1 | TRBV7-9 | CASSSGGSSYNEQFF | TGTGCCAGCAGCTCGGGGGGAAGCTCCTACAATGAGCAGTTCTTC
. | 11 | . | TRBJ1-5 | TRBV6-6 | CASSQNQPQHF | TGTGCCAGCAGCCAAAATCAGCCCCAGCATTTT
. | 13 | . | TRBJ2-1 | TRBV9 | CASSPGYPNEQFF | TGTGCCAGCAGTCCGGGGTACCCCAATGAGCAGTTCTTC
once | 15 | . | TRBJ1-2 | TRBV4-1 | CASSQEREVFGGYTF | TGCGCCAGCAGCCAAGAGAGGGAGGTTTTTGGTGGCTACACCTTC
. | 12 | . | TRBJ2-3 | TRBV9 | CASSRRADTQYF | TGTGCCAGCAGCCGCAGGGCAGATACGCAGTATTTT
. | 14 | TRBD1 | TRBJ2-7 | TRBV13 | CASSSGTGAYEQYF | TGTGCCAGCAGTTCCGGGACAGGGGCCTACGAGCAGTACTTC
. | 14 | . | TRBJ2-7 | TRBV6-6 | CASSYEGRGHEQYF | TGTGCCAGCAGTTACGAGGGCAGGGGACACGAGCAGTACTTC
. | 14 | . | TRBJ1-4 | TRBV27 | CASSLIRSGEKLFF | TGTGCCAGCAGTTTGATAAGATCCGGGGAAAAACTGTTTTTT
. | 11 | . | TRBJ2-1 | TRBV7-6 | CASSFANEQFF | TGTGCCAGCAGCTTTGCCAATGAGCAGTTCTTC
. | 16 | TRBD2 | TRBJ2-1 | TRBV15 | CATSTPGGGFYNEQFF | TGTGCCACCAGCACCCCTGGCGGGGGGTTCTACAATGAGCAGTTCTTC
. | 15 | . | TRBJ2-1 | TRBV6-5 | CASSSASGPSGEQFF | TGTGCCAGCAGTTCAGCCAGCGGCCCAAGCGGTGAGCAGTTCTTC
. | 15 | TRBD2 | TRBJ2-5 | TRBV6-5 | CASRTLAGSQETQYF | TGTGCCAGCAGAACGCTAGCGGGATCACAAGAGACCCAGTACTTC
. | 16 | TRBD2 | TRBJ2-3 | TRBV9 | CASSVGLAGGTDTQYF | TGTGCCAGCAGCGTTGGACTAGCGGGAGGCACAGATACGCAGTATTTT
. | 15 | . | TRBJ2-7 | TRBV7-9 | CASSIFGQSSYEQYF | TGTGCCAGCAGCATCTTCGGGCAGAGCTCCTACGAGCAGTACTTC
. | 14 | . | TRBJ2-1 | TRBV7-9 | CASSFGATYNEQFF | TGTGCCAGCAGCTTTGGGGCCACCTACAATGAGCAGTTCTTC
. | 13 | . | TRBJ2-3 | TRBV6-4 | CASSEFILDTQYF | TGTGCCAGCAGTGAGTTCATTTTGGATACGCAGTATTTT
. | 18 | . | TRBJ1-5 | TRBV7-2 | CASSTQRRTAYSNQPQHF | TGTGCCAGCAGCACCCAACGCAGGACAGCTTATAGCAATCAGCCCCAGCATTTT
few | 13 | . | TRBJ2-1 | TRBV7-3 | CASSLGGHNEQFF | TGTGCCAGCAGCTTAGGGGGTCACAATGAGCAGTTCTTC
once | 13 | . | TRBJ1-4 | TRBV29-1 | CSVEEGEGEKLFF | TGCAGCGTTGAGGAGGGGGAGGGCGAAAAACTGTTTTTT